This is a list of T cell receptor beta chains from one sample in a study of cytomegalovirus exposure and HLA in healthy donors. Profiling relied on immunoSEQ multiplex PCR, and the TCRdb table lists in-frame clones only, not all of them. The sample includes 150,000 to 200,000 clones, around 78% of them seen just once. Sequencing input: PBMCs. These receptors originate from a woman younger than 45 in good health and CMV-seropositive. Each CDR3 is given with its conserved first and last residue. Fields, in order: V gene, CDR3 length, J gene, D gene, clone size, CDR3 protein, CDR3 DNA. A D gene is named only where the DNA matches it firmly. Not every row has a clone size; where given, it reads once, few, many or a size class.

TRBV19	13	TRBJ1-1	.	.	CASRVGANTEAFF	TGTGCCAGTAGGGTTGGAGCTAACACTGAAGCTTTCTTT
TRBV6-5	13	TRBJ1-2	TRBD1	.	CASSYGTGGGYTF	TGTGCCAGCAGTTACGGGACAGGAGGTGGCTACACCTTC
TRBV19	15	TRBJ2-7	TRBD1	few	CASSVSRDSSYEQYF	TGTGCCAGTAGTGTTTCCCGGGACAGCTCCTACGAGCAGTACTTC
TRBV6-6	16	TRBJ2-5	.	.	CASSYPLRAGEETQYF	TGTGCCAGCAGTTACCCCCTGAGGGCCGGAGAGGAGACCCAGTACTTC
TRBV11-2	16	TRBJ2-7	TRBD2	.	CASSPVSGLVKSEQYF	TGTGCCAGCTCTCCCGTCTCCGGACTAGTTAAGAGCGAGCAGTACTTC
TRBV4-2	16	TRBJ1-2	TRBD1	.	CASSQSPGQGTGGYTF	TGTGCCAGCAGCCAATCCCCGGGACAGGGGACGGGAGGCTACACCTTC
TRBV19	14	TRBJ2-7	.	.	CASSMGPATYEQYF	TGTGCCAGTAGTATGGGGCCAGCTACCTACGAGCAGTACTTC
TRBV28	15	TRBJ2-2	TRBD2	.	CASSFWTSSPGELFF	TGTGCCAGCAGTTTTTGGACTAGCAGCCCCGGGGAGCTGTTTTTT
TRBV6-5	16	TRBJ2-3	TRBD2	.	CASSYRASGEADTQYF	TGTGCCAGCAGTTACCGGGCTAGCGGGGAGGCTGATACGCAGTATTTT
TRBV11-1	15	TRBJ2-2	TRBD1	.	CASSFRDRGTGELFF	TGTGCCAGCAGCTTCCGGGACAGGGGAACCGGGGAGCTGTTTTTT
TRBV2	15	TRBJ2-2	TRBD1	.	CASSLGQGGTGELFF	TGTGCCAGCAGTCTTGGACAGGGAGGCACCGGGGAGCTGTTTTTT
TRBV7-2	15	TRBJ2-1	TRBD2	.	CASSQLAGPYNEQFF	TGTGCCAGCAGCCAACTAGCGGGGCCCTACAATGAGCAGTTCTTC
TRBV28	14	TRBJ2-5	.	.	CASSPRLIEETQYF	TGTGCCAGCAGTCCGAGGCTTATCGAAGAGACCCAGTACTTC
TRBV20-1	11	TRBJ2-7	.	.	CSAPSVHEQYF	TGCAGTGCCCCTAGTGTCCACGAGCAGTACTTC
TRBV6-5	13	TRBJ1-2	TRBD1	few	CASSGTGGRGYTF	TGTGCCAGCAGTGGGACAGGGGGCCGGGGCTACACCTTC
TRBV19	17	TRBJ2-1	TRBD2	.	CASSRSGLAVGYNEQFF	TGTGCCAGTAGTAGATCAGGACTAGCCGTCGGGTACAATGAGCAGTTCTTC
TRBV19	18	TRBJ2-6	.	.	CASSIFGQVYSGANVLTF	TGTGCCAGTAGTATTTTCGGCCAGGTCTACTCTGGGGCCAACGTCCTGACTTTC
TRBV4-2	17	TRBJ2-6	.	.	CASSPSPGTSGANVLTF	TGTGCCAGCAGCCCGAGCCCAGGTACCTCTGGGGCCAACGTCCTGACTTTC
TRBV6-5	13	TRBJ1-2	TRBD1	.	CASSAGTGDGYTF	TGTGCCAGCAGCGCCGGGACAGGGGATGGCTACACCTTC
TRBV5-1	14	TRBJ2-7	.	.	CASNRGGREDEQYF	TGCGCCAGCAACCGAGGAGGTAGGGAGGACGAGCAGTACTTC